This T cell receptor beta chain is from a study of PD-1 blockade in classical Hodgkin lymphoma. Study at large: Patients were treated with nivolumab at 3 mg/kg, and this was given intravenously every 2 weeks.

Exposure to brentuximab vedotin varied, and each patient had relapsed following autologous stem cell transplantation. With respect to this clone: Antigen: not known.

The study's findings and limits: Prior to therapy, complete responders displayed diversity much like that of newly diagnosed patients. CD8+ TCR diversity did not rise significantly by C4D1, unlike CD4+. Reported baseline diversity: healthy donors highest, relapsed/refractory patients lowest.

Germline V gives CDR1 SGHDT, CDR2 YYEEEE. This CDR3 comprises 14 residues. The ends were cut back, 2 bases at V and 0 bases at J, with 5 bases in the middle. The assay was immunoSEQ multiplex PCR, and TCRdb's table has in-frame clones only and misses some. Seen here are tens of thousands of clones, roughly three quarters observed once, and the top ten hold 20% to 25%. The source material was peripheral blood mononuclear cells (PBMCs), sampled at baseline. The TCR originated in a human donor with classical Hodgkin lymphoma. The chain uses TRBV5-6 and TRBJ1-4; D is undetermined. The CDR3 coding sequence is TGTGCCAGCAGCTTTTACTCAACTAATGAAAAACTGTTTTTT. Translation gives CASSFYSTNEKLFF. Drawing the rest from reference TRBV5-6 and TRBJ1-4, the complete variable domain is DAGVTQSPTHLIKTRGQQVTLRCSPKSGHDTVSWYQQALGQGPQFIFQYYEEEERQRGNFPDRFSGHQFPNYSSELNVNALLLGDSALYLCASSFYSTNEKLFFGSGTQLSVL.